Each of the 30 T cell receptor beta chains below was sequenced from the same sample in a study of T cells in Graves' hyperthyroidism and ophthalmopathy. The investigators amplified TCR beta CDR3 regions from RNA transcripts. Initially, a first-round RT-PCR of the TCR CDR3 employed the HTBI primer set. TCRdb re-called the multiplex PCR reads with MiXCR, one entry per CDR3 protein. There are a few hundred thousand distinct CDR3 sequences in the sample; around a sixth occur only once, and about 7% lies in the top ten. Sequencing used blood. These receptors were taken from a woman in her 30s with Graves' hyperthyroidism.

J is TRBJ2-1 and V is TRBV7-2; D possibly corresponds to TRBD2 (5 bases). From germline, CDR1 is SGHTA and CDR2 FQGNSA. The CDR3 contains 16 residues. The V and J ends lost 3 bases and 4 bases respectively, with 16 bases between them. The DNA of the CDR3 is TGTGCCAGCAGCTTGGACTCCGCAACGCTTTACAATGAGCAGTTCTTC. Its translation is CASSLDSATLYNEQFF.

The sample holds many counts of this clonotype. A much more abundant neighbour one base away suggests this may be a read error. The chain couples TRBV7-9 to TRBJ2-1; D gene unclear. Trimming shortened V by 1 base and J by 6 bases, and 4 bases separated the two germline ends. CDR1 and CDR2 from the germline V gene are SEHNR and FQNEAQ (reference sequence). The CDR3 spans 12 residues. CDR3 bases: TGTGCCAGCAGCTTAGGGTTCAATGAGCAGTTCTTC. It is translated as CASSLGFNEQFF.

This clonotype was observed at least ten times. The genes are TRBV27 and TRBJ1-2; TRBD1 agrees at 7 bases. The ends lost 5 bases at V and 8 bases at J; junction bases unmatched: 11. Germline V gives CDR1 MNHEY, CDR2 SMNVEV (reference sequence). The CDR3 has 14 amino acids. The CDR3 sequence is CASSAYRDRSGYTF. CDR3 nucleotides: TGTGCCAGCAGTGCTTACCGGGACAGAAGCGGCTACACCTTC.

J is TRBJ2-7 and V is TRBV4-1; 10 bases match TRBD2. The CDR3 runs to 15 residues. Trimming at V came to 3 bases and at J to 3 bases, leaving 5 bases not matched to a gene. The germline V gene has CDR1 MGHRA and CDR2 YSYEKL. Here the CDR3 reads CASSHSSGRRYEQYF. The CDR3 DNA is TGCGCCAGCAGCCACAGTAGCGGGAGGCGCTACGAGCAGTACTTC.

This rearrangement joins TRBV28 to TRBJ1-2; no definite D call. Germline V lookup: CDR1 MDHEN, CDR2 SYDVKM. The germline V and J ends were trimmed by 6 bases and 8 bases, with 7 bases remaining between them. The CDR3 contains 10 residues. The CDR3 DNA follows: TGTGCCAGCAGCTCGAAAGGCTACACCTTC. Its translation is CASSSKGYTF.

This clonotype was counted only a few times. V gene TRBV6-1 combines with J gene TRBJ2-4; TRBD2 agrees at 14 bases. V lost 5 bases to trimming and J lost 3 bases; unmatched junction nucleotides: 6. The V gene's germline CDR1 is MNHNS and CDR2 SASEGT. The CDR3 length is 17 residues. This CDR3 is CASSPGLAGGGKNIQYF. The CDR3 region has the DNA TGTGCCAGCAGTCCCGGACTAGCGGGAGGAGGCAAAAACATTCAGTACTTC.

This clonotype was counted at least ten times. The chain joins TRBV7-9 to TRBJ2-7; 7 bases line up with TRBD1. The CDR3 has 14 amino acids. Germline values: CDR1 SEHNR, CDR2 FQNEAQ (reference sequence). The V gene end was trimmed by 5 bases and the J gene end by 0 bases; junction bases not matched to a gene: 4. The CDR3 DNA reads as TGTGCCAGCAGCCAGACAGGGAACTCCTACGAGCAGTACTTC. It is translated as CASSQTGNSYEQYF.

In its sample, this clonotype was seen many times. The chain couples TRBV27 to TRBJ2-7; unclear D gene. The CDR3 length is 14 residues. CDR1 and CDR2 (germline): MNHEY, SMNVEV (reference sequence). V was trimmed by 3 bases and J by 3 bases, leaving 12 bases between them. The CDR3 spells CASSFSADYYEQYF. In nucleotides, the CDR3 is TGTGCCAGCAGTTTCTCGGCGGATTACTACGAGCAGTACTTC.

The table lists this clonotype with a few counts. The chain combines TRBV2 with TRBJ2-4; TRBD2 might be the D (7 bases). V gave up 8 bases and J gave up 12 bases, with 14 bases separating them. Germline CDR1 SNHLY, CDR2 FYNNEI. The CDR3 extends over 11 amino acids. CDR3 nucleotide sequence: TGTGCCAGCGGGGCGGGGGCACCTCAGTACTTC. Translated: CASGAGAPQYF.

The V gene is TRBV29-1, the J gene TRBJ2-7, with a tentative D call TRBD1 (6 bases). The germline CDR1 and CDR2 sequences are SQVTM and ANQGSEA. Trimming took off 6 bases at V and 1 base at J, with 16 bases between the two ends. CDR3 length: 14 amino acids. The CDR3 loop reads CSVDLQGESYEQYF. The CDR3 nucleotides read TGCAGCGTCGATCTACAGGGTGAGTCCTACGAGCAGTACTTC.

This clonotype has at least ten counts. The CDR3 bases are TGTGCCAGCAGCCAAGATCTTGCCAGCTCCCCGTACGAGCAGTACTTC. Translation gives CASSQDLASSPYEQYF. The J gene is TRBJ2-7, the V gene TRBV4-2; D is ambiguous. Trimming stripped 0 bases from V and 4 bases from J, with 16 bases between. CDR3 size: 16 residues. CDR1 is LGHNA and CDR2 is YNFKEQ in the germline V gene.

This clonotype was seen ten or more times. The chain employs TRBV2 and TRBJ2-7; D is ambiguous. CDR3 length equals 11 residues. With 3 bases removed from V and 3 bases from J, the gap between germline ends came to 3 bases. Germline-derived CDR1 and CDR2 are SNHLY and FYNNEI. In DNA form, the CDR3 reads TGTGCCAGCAGTGAGCTCTACGAGCAGTACTTC. Its translation is CASSELYEQYF.

The chain uses TRBV10-2 and TRBJ2-1, with 9 bases aligning to TRBD2. Germline V gives CDR1 WSHSY, CDR2 SAAADI. This CDR3 region has 16 residues. With V trimmed by 4 bases and J by 6 bases, 10 bases remained unmatched. The CDR3 spells CASSGRAIAGVNEQFF. The CDR3 DNA is TGCGCCAGCAGTGGCAGGGCGATAGCGGGAGTCAATGAGCAGTTCTTC.

This clonotype was detected ten times or more. The chain combines TRBV28 with TRBJ1-1; unclear D gene. Germline CDR1 is MDHEN and CDR2 is SYDVKM. V dropped 4 bases and J dropped 8 bases, with 8 bases sitting between them. This CDR3 is built from 11 residues. Here the CDR3 DNA reads TGTGCCAGCAGTTACATAGCCGAAGCTTTCTTT. Its protein product is CASSYIAEAFF.

This clonotype occurred many times. The chain is built from TRBV12-3 or TRBV12-4 and TRBJ2-3; D call uncertain. The CDR3 loop spans 12 amino acids. V was shortened by 10 bases and J by 0 bases, with 8 bases between the two germline ends. The CDR3, as DNA: TGTGCCACCAAACCTAGCACAGATACGCAGTATTTT. Translated, it gives CATKPSTDTQYF.

The DNA for the CDR3 is TGCGCCAGCAGCACCCGGGGGGAACCTGAAGCTTTCTTT. Amino acids: CASSTRGEPEAFF. The chain carries TRBV5-1 and TRBJ1-1, with D possibly TRBD1 on 5 matching bases. V was clipped by 4 bases and J by 6 bases, with 13 bases between them. The germline CDR1 and CDR2 sequences are SGHRS and YFSETQ. This CDR3 has 13 residues.

This clonotype showed up just a few times. The CDR3 sequence is CASRLAQGEINSPLHF. In DNA, the CDR3 is TGCGCCAGCAGACTCGCACAGGGAGAAATTAATTCACCCCTCCACTTT. The V call is TRBV5-1, the J call TRBJ1-6; tentatively, D is TRBD1 (6 bases). Trimming shortened V by 5 bases and J by 6 bases, and 18 bases separated the two germline ends. Germline V lookup: CDR1 SGHRS, CDR2 YFSETQ. CDR3 size: 16 residues.

There are many counts of this clonotype. The rearrangement joins TRBV11-2 to TRBJ2-1; possibly TRBD1 or TRBD2 for D (6 bases each). This CDR3 contains 12 residues. The germline gives CDR1 SGHAT, CDR2 FQNNGV. Between the trimmed V and J ends, which lost 6 bases and 7 bases, there was a span of 10 bases. Here the CDR3 reads CASSPGANEQFF. CDR3 bases: TGTGCCAGCAGTCCGGGGGCGAATGAGCAGTTCTTC.

The V call is TRBV6-1, the J call TRBJ2-3; TRBD2 aligns across 9 bases. V dropped 4 bases and J dropped 2; count of bases not matched to a gene: 4. CDR1 is MNHNS and CDR2 is SASEGT in the germline V gene. The length of the CDR3 is 15 residues. CDR3 nucleotide sequence: TGTGCCAGCAGTGGGTTAGCGGGAGACACAGATACGCAGTATTTT. Amino acid sequence: CASSGLAGDTDTQYF.

The genes are TRBV24-1 and TRBJ2-1, with D maybe TRBD1 (5 bases). Germline V gene data show CDR1 as KGHDR and CDR2 as SFDVKD. The CDR3 is 14 amino acids. Trimming cost V 2 bases and J 5 bases, with 9 bases left between them. The CDR3 DNA reads TGTGCCACCAGTGATTCGTCCAGGGACAATGAGCAGTTCTTC. Translation gives CATSDSSRDNEQFF.

About this clonotype itself: Possible read error: a much larger clone is one base away. The gene calls are TRBV12-3 or TRBV12-4 and TRBJ2-5, with D hard to call. The CDR3 covers 10 residues. V was trimmed by 8 bases and J by 5 bases, leaving 6 bases between them. CDR3: CASGWETQYF. The CDR3 DNA reads as TGTGCCAGCGGGTGGGAGACCCAGTACTTC.

The rearrangement links TRBV30 to TRBJ1-1; D gene uncertain. The ends were cut back, 0 bases at V and 0 bases at J, with 8 bases in the middle. The CDR3 totals 14 residues. From germline, CDR1 is GTSNPN and CDR2 SVGIG (reference sequence). CDR3: CAWSVLALNTEAFF. CDR3 nucleotides: TGTGCCTGGAGTGTACTAGCTTTGAACACTGAAGCTTTCTTT.

The CDR3 sequence: CSAKGQGQETQYF. CDR3 nucleotide sequence: TGCAGTGCAAAAGGACAGGGTCAAGAGACCCAGTACTTC. The chain carries TRBV20-1 and TRBJ2-5, with 8 bases lining up with TRBD1. The CDR3 sequence is 13 residues long. Germline V gene data show CDR1 as DFQATT and CDR2 as SNEGSKA (reference sequence). V lost 6 bases and J lost 2; bases outside the gene matches: 5.

The rearrangement joins TRBV27 to TRBJ2-1; 8 bases agree with TRBD1. With V trimmed by 8 bases and J by 7 bases, 13 bases remained unmatched. The CDR3 has 15 amino acids. Per the germline V gene, CDR1 is MNHEY and CDR2 is SMNVEV (reference sequence). In DNA form, the CDR3 reads TGTGCCAGCTCCCGGCAGGCAGGGGGCCTAAATGAGCAGTTCTTC. Residues: CASSRQAGGLNEQFF.

The V and J genes are TRBV10-2 and TRBJ1-4, with a weak D call TRBD1 (5 bases). This CDR3 has 14 amino acids. V shed 4 bases and J shed 7 bases, with 13 bases lying between them. CDR1 and CDR2 from the germline V gene are WSHSY and SAAADI. The CDR3 loop is CASSVGSGREKLFF. The CDR3 nucleotides read TGCGCCAGCAGTGTTGGGTCAGGGCGTGAAAAACTGTTTTTT.

This clonotype appeared many times. The rearrangement uses TRBV14 and TRBJ2-7, with D tentatively TRBD1 or TRBD2 (5 bases each). The V end was cut by 1 base, the J end by 7 bases, with 14 bases between. This CDR3 is 14 amino acids long. Germline V gene data show CDR1 as SGHDN and CDR2 as FVKESK. The CDR3 reads CASSQGRTPWEQYF. CDR3 nucleotides: TGTGCCAGCAGCCAAGGGAGGACACCGTGGGAGCAGTACTTC.

The rearrangement uses TRBV4-1 and TRBJ1-5, with 10 bases that match TRBD1. CDR1 and CDR2 (germline): MGHRA, YSYEKL. The CDR3 extends over 15 amino acids. V was pared by 1 base and J by 5 bases, with 2 bases of the junction left unmatched. The CDR3 DNA reads TGCGCCAGCAGCCAAGGACAGGGGGCATATCAGCCCCAGCATTTT. Its translation: CASSQGQGAYQPQHF.

This clonotype was observed at least ten times. CDR3 loop: CASIGGPPYEQYF. The CDR3, as DNA: TGTGCCAGCATTGGGGGACCTCCTTACGAGCAGTACTTC. This rearrangement joins TRBV28 to TRBJ2-7; D tentatively reads TRBD1 or TRBD2 (5 bases each). V lost 7 bases to trimming and J lost 4 bases, with 14 bases between them. The V gene's germline CDR1 is MDHEN and CDR2 SYDVKM. The CDR3 is 13 amino acids.

This clonotype was counted at least ten times. The genes are TRBV3-1 and TRBJ2-1; 9 bases map to TRBD2. Per germline, CDR1 LGHDT and CDR2 YNNKEL (reference sequence). CDR3 length: 15 residues. V trimming: 4 bases; J trimming: 10 bases; junction bases outside the gene matches: 11. The CDR3 loop is CASSPSREGLYEQFF. The DNA of the CDR3 is TGTGCCAGCAGCCCCTCGCGGGAGGGCCTATACGAGCAGTTCTTC.

There are a few counts of this clonotype. J is TRBJ2-1 and V is TRBV20-1; D perhaps matches TRBD2 (6 bases). V was shortened by 2 bases and J by 12 bases, with 20 bases between the two germline ends. CDR1 and CDR2 (germline): DFQATT, SNEGSKA (reference sequence). The CDR3 spans 14 residues. CDR3 in DNA: TGCAGTGCTAGACCCCCTTCGGGAGAGTTTTCGCAGTTCTTC. It yields the protein CSARPPSGEFSQFF.